The next 27 T cell receptor beta chains were all read from a single sample in a study of blood T cell repertoires in COVID-19. Libraries were prepared by immunoSEQ multiplex PCR; TCRdb keeps only in-frame clonotypes and omits some of them. The repertoire holds 150,000 to 200,000 clones, with 65% to 90% as singletons. The sample taken for sequencing was peripheral blood. Receptors were obtained from a middle-aged man with active or convalescent COVID-19.

This clone came up a few times. The chain links TRBV3-1 (or the pseudogene TRBV3-2) to TRBJ1-6, with D hard to call. Looked up from germline, CDR1 is LGHDT and CDR2 is YNNKEL (reference sequence). This CDR3 is 14 amino acids long. Trimming pared 1 base from V and 4 bases from J, leaving 5 bases between. CDR3 loop: CASSQVQYNSPLHF. The CDR3 DNA is TGTGCCAGCAGCCAAGTACAGTATAATTCACCCCTCCACTTT.

The V gene is TRBV6-5, the J gene TRBJ1-6, with 7 nucleotides matching TRBD1. The CDR3 is 15 amino acids. The trim removed 5 bases at V and 5 bases at J, leaving 6 bases unmatched. Germline loops: CDR1 MNHEY, CDR2 SVGAGI. In DNA form, the CDR3 reads TGTGCCAGCAGTACCCGGACAGGAGATAATTCACCCCTCCACTTT. This encodes CASSTRTGDNSPLHF.

The chain links TRBV6-5 to TRBJ2-1; 8 nucleotides line up with TRBD1. The CDR3 contains 15 residues. Germline loops: CDR1 MNHEY, CDR2 SVGAGI. After removal of 7 bases from V and 8 bases from J, the junction contained 13 bases not matched to a gene. For the CDR3, the DNA is TGTGCCAGCAACGGACAGGGAGAGGATGTCTATGAGCAGTTCTTC. This codes for CASNGQGEDVYEQFF.

The chain is built from TRBV10-3 and TRBJ1-5; 12 positions agree with TRBD1. Germline V gene sequence: CDR1 ENHRY, CDR2 SYGVKD. The CDR3 runs to 17 residues. The junction had 10 bases not matched to a gene; V was cut back by 10 bases and J by 0 bases. The CDR3 region is CATSRDRGHVSNQPQHF. The CDR3 DNA is TGTGCCACCTCCCGGGACAGGGGGCATGTTAGCAATCAGCCCCAGCATTTT.

The chain uses TRBV18 and TRBJ1-3, with D possibly TRBD1 on 5 matching bases. The CDR3 consists of 16 residues. CDR1 KGHSH and CDR2 LQKENI come from the germline V gene. Between the trimmed V and J ends, which lost 6 bases and 0 bases, there was a span of 15 bases. The CDR3 sequence: CASSSTEISSGNTIYF. CDR3 in DNA: TGTGCCAGCTCGTCGACAGAGATTAGCTCTGGAAACACCATATATTTT.

This clone was recorded once. The rearrangement links TRBV18 to TRBJ2-7; D might be TRBD1 (6 bases). V shed 0 bases and J shed 2 bases, with 11 bases lying between them. The germline V gene has CDR1 KGHSH and CDR2 LQKENI. The CDR3 length is 15 residues. The CDR3 sequence: CASSPPSDRTYEQYF. The CDR3 DNA sequence: TGTGCCAGCTCACCACCGTCCGACAGGACCTACGAGCAGTACTTC.

The chain employs TRBV12-3 or TRBV12-4 and TRBJ2-3; no definite D call. The CDR3 has 11 residues. Trimming pared 7 bases from V and 4 bases from J, leaving 6 bases between. The CDR3 spells CASTPSDTQYF. The CDR3 DNA is TGTGCCAGCACCCCCTCAGATACGCAGTATTTT.

This clone was observed a few times. The chain employs TRBV9 and TRBJ2-3, with unresolved D. The V gene lost 0 bases and the J gene lost 1 base, with 6 bases spanning the gap. This CDR3 contains 14 residues. Germline V gene lookup returns CDR1 SGDLS and CDR2 YYNGEE. The CDR3, as DNA: TGTGCCAGCAGCGTAGATCCGGGCACAGATACGCAGTATTTT. Its protein is CASSVDPGTDTQYF.

The rearrangement uses TRBV14 and TRBJ2-6; a weak D match, TRBD2 (5 bases). Germline CDR1 is SGHDN and CDR2 is FVKESK. V lost 3 bases and J 0 bases, leaving 12 bases between the germline ends. The CDR3 contains 17 residues. The CDR3 DNA follows: TGTGCCAGCAGCCAGTACCGGGATCTCTCTGGGGCCAACGTCCTGACTTTC. This gives the protein CASSQYRDLSGANVLTF.

The V and J genes are TRBV19 and TRBJ1-2, with 7 positions matching TRBD1. This CDR3 spans 13 amino acids. The germline V gene encodes CDR1 LNHDA and CDR2 SQIVND (reference sequence). Unmatched junction bases numbered 5, after V lost 8 bases and J lost 2 bases. The CDR3 spells CASRLRGNYGYTF. DNA for the CDR3: TGTGCCAGTCGACTCAGGGGGAACTATGGCTACACCTTC.

The chain employs TRBV10-3 and TRBJ2-2; tentatively, D is TRBD1 (5 bases). There are 14 residues in the CDR3. V shed 8 bases and J shed 8 bases, with 18 bases lying between them. Germline CDR1 reads ENHRY; CDR2 reads SYGVKD. The CDR3 DNA sequence: TGTGCCATCGGGTGGACGGACAAGGGGGGGGAGCTGTTTTTT. It codes for CAIGWTDKGGELFF.

This chain uses TRBV2 with TRBJ1-2; 7 positions agree with TRBD1. The CDR3 totals 13 residues. CDR1 SNHLY and CDR2 FYNNEI come from the germline V gene. The V and J ends lost 7 bases and 4 bases, in that order; junction bases with no gene match: 6. The CDR3 is CASIGAGGYGYTF. The CDR3 nucleotides read TGTGCCAGCATTGGGGCAGGGGGCTATGGCTACACCTTC.

This clone was recorded only once. The chain has TRBV7-2 and TRBJ1-4; possibly TRBD1 for D (6 bases). V was shortened by 5 bases and J by 4 bases, with 11 bases between the two germline ends. CDR1 and CDR2 from the germline V gene are SGHTA and FQGNSA. The CDR3 runs 14 residues. The CDR3 is CASSRDIFNEKLFF. The CDR3 nucleotides read TGTGCCAGCAGCCGGGACATATTTAATGAAAAACTGTTTTTT.

The gene calls are TRBV18 and TRBJ1-1; 9 nucleotides align to TRBD1. The germline CDR1 and CDR2 sequences are KGHSH and LQKENI. V dropped 1 base and J dropped 3; count of bases not matched to a gene: 3. The CDR3 totals 15 residues. As DNA, the CDR3 is TGTGCCAGCTCACCACAACAGGGGGCTCACACTGAAGCTTTCTTT. It specifies CASSPQQGAHTEAFF.

This clone was detected a few times. This sequence joins TRBV7-3 and TRBJ2-2, with D maybe TRBD1 (7 bases). The CDR3 extends over 13 amino acids. Germline CDR1 and CDR2: SGHTA and FQGTGA. Trimming removed 8 bases at V and 3 bases at J, with 10 bases between. The CDR3 DNA sequence: TGTGCCAGCTCCAGGGGGGACACCGGGGAGCTGTTTTTT. Translating gives CASSRGDTGELFF.

The V gene is TRBV19, the J gene TRBJ1-2; 9 bases line up with TRBD1. The germline V gene has CDR1 LNHDA and CDR2 SQIVND (reference sequence). CDR3 length equals 15 residues. V shed 6 bases, J shed 2 bases, and the junction held 7 bases outside the gene matches. DNA of the CDR3: TGTGCCAGTAGACCGGGACAGGGCTCCAACTATGGCTACACCTTC. As protein: CASRPGQGSNYGYTF.

The chain links TRBV28 to TRBJ1-6, with 8 nucleotides matching TRBD1. CDR1 and CDR2 (germline): MDHEN, SYDVKM. J was trimmed by 3 bases and V by 5 bases; bases with no gene match: 3. The CDR3 is made up of 15 amino acids. CDR3 coding DNA: TGTGCCAGCAGTGACAGGGGAGGCTATAATTCACCCCTCCACTTT. This translates into CASSDRGGYNSPLHF. The variable domain in full, with the rest retrieved from reference TRBV28 and TRBJ1-6, is DVKVTQSSRYLVKRTGEKVFLECVQDMDHENMFWYRQDPGLGLRLIYFSYDVKMKEKGDIPEGYSVSREKKERFSLILESASTNQTSMYLCASSDRGGYNSPLHFGNGTRLTVT.

V usage is TRBV29-1 and J usage is TRBJ1-2; 7 bases line up with TRBD1. Germline CDR1 reads SQVTM; CDR2 reads ANQGSEA. The ends lost 7 bases at V and 3 bases at J; junction bases unmatched: 8. The CDR3 has 13 amino acids. CDR3 in DNA: TGCAGCGCCGTAATGCAGGGGGACTATGGCTACACCTTC. Its translation: CSAVMQGDYGYTF.

The chain uses TRBV7-7 and TRBJ2-2; no definite D call. Trimming pared 2 bases from V and 0 bases from J, leaving 7 bases between. CDR1 is SSHAT and CDR2 is FNYEAQ in the germline V gene (reference sequence). The CDR3 is 15 amino acids. CDR3 coding DNA: TGTGCCAGCAGCTTATATGTCGCGAACACCGGGGAGCTGTTTTTT. This encodes CASSLYVANTGELFF.

Concerning this clone: Other DNA variants within this sample encode the same CDR3. The gene calls are TRBV28 and TRBJ1-2, with TRBD1 identical over 8 bases. Trimming took 6 bases from V and 1 from J; bases not matched to a gene: 4. The CDR3 runs to 14 residues. Germline loops: CDR1 MDHEN, CDR2 SYDVKM. CDR3 amino acids: CASSPTGVNYGYTF. CDR3 coding DNA: TGTGCCAGCAGCCCGACAGGGGTTAACTATGGCTACACCTTC.

The rearrangement uses TRBV19 and TRBJ2-3; a weak D match, TRBD2 (7 bases). Trimming removed 2 bases from V and 2 bases from J, with 14 bases in between. The germline V gene encodes CDR1 LNHDA and CDR2 SQIVND (reference sequence). CDR3 length: 16 residues. This chain's CDR3 is CASSILGGADTDTQYF. For the CDR3, the DNA is TGTGCCAGTAGTATATTGGGGGGGGCCGACACAGATACGCAGTATTTT.

The rearrangement links TRBV27 to TRBJ1-2, with TRBD1 as a possible D gene (6 bases). The germline CDR1 and CDR2 sequences are MNHEY and SMNVEV (reference sequence). The CDR3 extends over 14 amino acids. The germline V and J ends were trimmed by 6 bases and 5 bases, with 16 bases remaining between them. The CDR3 spells CASRSGTRAYGYTF. CDR3 coding DNA: TGTGCCAGCAGATCCGGGACAAGGGCATATGGCTACACCTTC.

This clone came up once. The J gene is TRBJ2-5, the V gene TRBV9, with a tentative D call TRBD2 (5 bases). The germline V gene has CDR1 SGDLS and CDR2 YYNGEE. V was pared by 1 base and J by 2 bases, with 12 bases between. The CDR3 length is 15 residues. The CDR3 sequence: CASSVNFREQETQYF. DNA for the CDR3: TGTGCCAGCAGCGTAAATTTCCGGGAACAAGAGACCCAGTACTTC.

The rearrangement links TRBV5-1 to TRBJ2-1, with 11 bases fitting TRBD2. Trimming cost V 2 bases and J 4 bases; bases outside gene matches: 8. This CDR3 region has 17 residues. CDR1 is SGHRS and CDR2 is YFSETQ in the germline V gene. CDR3 residues: CASSFRSGLAVYNEQFF. CDR3 bases: TGCGCCAGCAGCTTCCGCTCGGGACTAGCGGTTTACAATGAGCAGTTCTTC.

The rearrangement joins TRBV10-2 to TRBJ1-5, with 7 bases lining up with TRBD1. CDR1 is WSHSY and CDR2 is SAAADI in the germline V gene. This CDR3 region has 14 residues. The trim removed 6 bases at V and 5 bases at J, leaving 7 bases unmatched. The CDR3: CASRSTGEHQPQHF. The DNA for the CDR3 is TGCGCCAGCAGGTCTACAGGGGAGCATCAGCCCCAGCATTTT.

The chain couples TRBV18 to TRBJ1-3; D is possibly TRBD1 (5 bases). CDR1 is KGHSH and CDR2 is LQKENI in the germline V gene. The CDR3 has 16 amino acids. V lost 4 bases and J 1 base, leaving 14 bases between the germline ends. The CDR3 DNA follows: TGTGCCAGCTCACTCCGAGACAAGGGGTCTGGAAACACCATATATTTT. This translates into CASSLRDKGSGNTIYF.

The chain combines TRBV6-5 with TRBJ1-1; TRBD1 is a possible D gene (6 bases). V lost 6 bases to trimming and J lost 7 bases, with 12 bases between them. The CDR3 spans 12 residues. CDR1 and CDR2 from the germline V gene are MNHEY and SVGAGI. The CDR3 DNA reads as TGTGCCAGCAGCGCGACAGGCGGTGAAGCTTTCTTT. Amino acids: CASSATGGEAFF.